These 11 T cell receptor beta chains share one sample of origin, sequenced in a study of blood T cell dynamics during melanoma immunotherapy (TCRdb year 2020). The method was the immunoSEQ multiplex PCR assay. Imported from immuneACCESS, the table was reduced by TCRdb to in-frame sequences with V and J called. These copies leave out some clones; in studies compared against another copy, an unresolved V gene accounts for under half, and the cause of the remainder is not known. This sample holds about 1,500 clones; around 73% were observed only once. The ten largest clones represent more than 5.5% of the sample. No antigen has been identified for these receptors. The sample's time point, from its label and the paper: pre-treatment baseline. Memory T cells with a CD3+ CD4- CD8+ CD45RA- CD45RO-high CD27- CCR7- phenotype were defined as immune-effector (TIE) cells. Broad study findings and their caveats: Among sorted CD8+ subsets, TIE cells showed the highest similarity to cfDNA CDR3 sequences and the highest clonality, suggesting active turnover with convergence on dominant clones.

The sequenced sample was CD8+ T cells from blood, obtained from a patient treated with checkpoint blockade. The sample's cell subset or site label, in plain terms: immune-effector CD8+ memory T cells, CD45RO-high CCR7- CD27-. The receptors shown here come from a human donor with melanoma.

V gene TRBV6-1 combines with J gene TRBJ1-5, with TRBD1 matching 7 bases. The ends lost 2 bases at V and 2 bases at J; junction bases unmatched: 3. The CDR3 length is 15 residues. Germline V gene sequence: CDR1 MNHNS, CDR2 SASEGT. The CDR3 reads CASSEYGQGNQPQHF. As DNA, the CDR3 is TGTGCCAGCAGTGAATACGGACAGGGCAATCAGCCCCAGCATTTT.

Concerning this clone: At one end the junction does not follow the germline gene, possibly because of a read error. Other nucleotide sequences from this sample produce the same CDR3. The chain carries TRBV2 and TRBJ2-2; the D gene is possibly TRBD1 (6 bases). Germline V gene lookup returns CDR1 SNHLY and CDR2 FYNNEI. The length of the CDR3 is 14 residues. For the CDR3, the DNA is TGTGCCAGCGTGCAGGGGCCAAACACTGGGGAGCTGTTTTTT. Its translation: CASVQGPNTGELFF.

This clone was found a few times. The chain recombines TRBV28 with TRBJ1-4; possibly TRBD1 for D (6 bases). Between the trimmed V and J ends, which lost 8 bases and 5 bases, there was a span of 15 bases. The CDR3 covers 14 residues. Germline CDR1 is MDHEN and CDR2 is SYDVKM. CDR3 DNA sequence: TGTGCCAGCGGGGAGGGGGGAAGCAATGAAAAACTGTTTTTT. Translated: CASGEGGSNEKLFF.

The J gene is TRBJ1-2, the V gene TRBV29-1; 7 bases are shared with TRBD1. The CDR3 spans 12 residues. Looked up from germline, CDR1 is SQVTM and CDR2 is ANQGSEA. V lost 6 bases, J lost 4 bases, and 5 bases stayed unmatched. In DNA form, the CDR3 reads TGCAGCGTGTTGACAGGGCTCTATGGCTACACCTTC. Its protein product is CSVLTGLYGYTF. Combining the CDR3 with reference TRBV29-1 and TRBJ1-2 gives the whole variable domain SAVISQKPSRDICQRGTSLTIQCQVDSQVTMMFWYRQQPGQSLTLIATANQGSEATYESGFVIDKFPISRPNLTFSTLTVSNMSPEDSSIYLCSVLTGLYGYTFGSGTRLTVV.

The chain has TRBV5-8 and TRBJ2-1, with D perhaps TRBD2 (5 bases). CDR1 is SGHTS, CDR2 YDEGEE, per germline. This CDR3 is 12 amino acids long. Trimming left V 1 base short and J 8 bases short, with 7 bases between. In DNA, the CDR3 is TGTGCCAGCAGCTTGTCGCGGGATGAGCAGTTCTTC. This translates into CASSLSRDEQFF.

The chain uses TRBV18 and TRBJ2-3; D may be TRBD2 (5 bases). Germline-derived CDR1 and CDR2 are KGHSH and LQKENI. V was pared by 3 bases and J by 6 bases, with 7 bases between. CDR3 size: 12 residues. DNA of the CDR3: TGTGCCAGCTCACCTCCTAGCGATACGCAGTATTTT. Amino acids: CASSPPSDTQYF.

The chain uses TRBV7-6 and TRBJ2-7; TRBD1 aligns across 9 bases. The CDR3 is made up of 13 amino acids. J was trimmed by 6 bases and V by 4 bases; bases with no gene match: 4. The germline gives CDR1 SGHVS, CDR2 FNYEAQ. The CDR3 DNA is TGTGCCAGCAGCTCCGGGACAGGGAGCGAGCAGTACTTC. It is translated as CASSSGTGSEQYF.

The chain uses TRBV7-8 and TRBJ1-5; maybe TRBD1 (6 bases). Germline CDR1 and CDR2: SGHVS and FQNEAQ. The ends were cut back, 5 bases at V and 3 bases at J, with 17 bases in the middle. This CDR3 comprises 16 residues. The CDR3 DNA follows: TGTGCCAGCAGCCTGTACAGGGCCCCCCTCAATCAGCCCCAGCATTTT. Residues: CASSLYRAPLNQPQHF.

The chain combines TRBV27 with TRBJ1-1; D uncertain. The germline gives CDR1 MNHEY, CDR2 SMNVEV (reference sequence). With 5 bases removed from V and 5 bases from J, the gap between germline ends came to 15 bases. The CDR3 spans 14 residues. Written as DNA, the CDR3 is TGTGCCAGCAGTCTGGCCTCGGAAGGGACTGAAGCTTTCTTT. Its protein is CASSLASEGTEAFF.

The gene calls are TRBV5-4 and TRBJ1-2; TRBD1 matches 9 bases. The trim removed 4 bases at V and 6 bases at J, leaving 7 bases unmatched. Germline CDR1 is SGHNT and CDR2 is YYREEE (reference sequence). This CDR3 spans 14 amino acids. The CDR3 here is CASSGGQGTDGYTF. For the CDR3, the DNA is TGTGCCAGCAGCGGGGGACAGGGAACAGATGGCTACACCTTC.

The V call is TRBV27, the J call TRBJ2-1; D not resolved. CDR1 and CDR2 from the germline V gene are MNHEY and SMNVEV (reference sequence). CDR3 size: 13 residues. Trimming stripped 3 bases from V and 5 bases from J, with 8 bases between. The CDR3 reads CASSFGRDNEQFF. In DNA form, the CDR3 reads TGTGCCAGCAGTTTCGGTCGGGACAATGAGCAGTTCTTC.